The 15 T cell receptor beta chains presented below share a single source sample, sequenced in a study of shared clonotypes between healthy human individuals. Clones were sequenced by immunoSEQ multiplex PCR, and TCRdb holds only the in-frame ones, with some missing. The table shows around 750,000 clones, with about 74% occurring only once. Sequencing input: memory CD4+ T cells sorted from blood. The subset denotes: CD45RA-negative fraction. Receptor source: a young woman in good health.

Note on this clone: Possible read error: a much larger clone is one base away. Written as DNA, the CDR3 is TGTGCCAGCAGCCGGGACGGCAGCTCCTACGAGCAGTACTTC. This sequence encodes CASSRDGSSYEQYF. J is TRBJ2-7 and V is TRBV5-4, with D perhaps assigned TRBD1 or TRBD2 (5 bases each). The CDR3 covers 14 residues. Trimming took off 4 bases at V and 0 bases at J, with 11 bases between the two ends. Germline CDR1 reads SGHNT; CDR2 reads YYREEE (reference sequence).

V usage is TRBV28 and J usage is TRBJ2-1, with 7 bases identical to TRBD2. CDR1 MDHEN and CDR2 SYDVKM come from the germline V gene. V dropped 2 bases and J dropped 0; count of bases not matched to a gene: 13. This CDR3 spans 19 amino acids. The CDR3 DNA reads TGTGCCAGCAGTTTAATTGGGCTCAGTGGCGGGAGCTCCTACAATGAGCAGTTCTTC. Protein product: CASSLIGLSGGSSYNEQFF.

The chain has TRBV29-1 and TRBJ2-1, with 11 bases identical to TRBD2. This CDR3 contains 16 residues. From germline, CDR1 is SQVTM and CDR2 ANQGSEA. The ends lost 3 bases at V and 7 bases at J; junction bases unmatched: 11. CDR3 residues: CSVEGVAGGPVNEQFF. The CDR3 region has the DNA TGCAGCGTTGAGGGTGTAGCGGGAGGGCCGGTTAATGAGCAGTTCTTC.

This chain links TRBV7-2 with TRBJ1-1; D uncertain. Deletions cut 1 base from V and 2 bases from J, with 11 bases between. The CDR3 length is 15 residues. Germline V lookup: CDR1 SGHTA, CDR2 FQGNSA. CDR3 loop: CASSLVKWKNTEAFF. CDR3 coding DNA: TGTGCCAGCAGCTTAGTGAAGTGGAAAAACACTGAAGCTTTCTTT.

V is TRBV28 and J is TRBJ2-7; no firm D call. V was pared by 2 bases and J by 2 bases, with 7 bases between. The CDR3 contains 13 residues. CDR1 and CDR2 from the germline V gene are MDHEN and SYDVKM. CDR3 DNA sequence: TGTGCCAGCAGTTTAACCTCCACCTACGAGCAGTACTTC. Protein product: CASSLTSTYEQYF.

This clone is a singleton in its sample. V gene TRBV15 combines with J gene TRBJ2-3; 10 positions agree with TRBD2. CDR1 LNHNV and CDR2 YYDKDF come from the germline V gene (reference sequence). The CDR3 totals 16 residues. V lost 4 bases, J lost 6 bases, and 10 bases stayed unmatched. The DNA for the CDR3 is TGTGCCACCAGCACTAAGCTAGCGGGAGTAGGGGATACGCAGTATTTT. It encodes CATSTKLAGVGDTQYF.

This clone was recorded only once. V gene TRBV5-1 combines with J gene TRBJ2-3; 10 bases map to TRBD2. V gave up 0 bases and J gave up 3 bases; unmatched junction bases: 7. The CDR3 is 17 amino acids. In germline, CDR1 is SGHRS, CDR2 YFSETQ. The CDR3 nucleotides read TGCGCCAGCAGCTTGGGGGGGACTAGCGTTTCAACAGATACGCAGTATTTT. It yields the protein CASSLGGTSVSTDTQYF.

About this clone: Other DNA sequences from this sample encode an identical CDR3 as well. This chain connects TRBV27 to TRBJ2-7, with D possibly being TRBD1 (5 bases). Germline CDR1 is MNHEY and CDR2 is SMNVEV (reference sequence). V lost 3 bases to trimming and J lost 2 bases, with 11 bases between them. This CDR3 has 14 amino acids. DNA for the CDR3: TGTGCCAGCAGTTTTGGGCAGGGTCCCTACGAGCAGTACTTC. Its translation: CASSFGQGPYEQYF.

The chain recombines TRBV7-8 with TRBJ2-5; D perhaps matches TRBD1 (6 bases). The CDR3 spans 17 residues. Trimming pared 2 bases from V and 1 base from J, leaving 17 bases between. The V gene's germline CDR1 is SGHVS and CDR2 FQNEAQ. The CDR3 here is CASSLSTGQGPQETQYF. The CDR3 DNA sequence: TGTGCCAGCAGCTTATCGACAGGCCAGGGGCCCCAAGAGACCCAGTACTTC.

CDR3: CASSEGSWGENKNEQFF. The CDR3 coding sequence is TGTGCCAGCAGTGAAGGTTCGTGGGGGGAGAATAAAAATGAGCAGTTCTTC. The rearrangement joins TRBV2 to TRBJ2-1; the D gene is possibly TRBD2 (6 bases). V was cut by 1 base and J by 7 bases, with 20 bases left in between. The CDR3 runs to 17 residues. Per germline, CDR1 SNHLY and CDR2 FYNNEI.

The chain carries TRBV11-2 and TRBJ2-7; unclear D gene. The germline gives CDR1 SGHAT, CDR2 FQNNGV. This CDR3 spans 15 amino acids. Trimming took 2 bases from V and 0 from J, leaving 11 bases between them. CDR3: CASSLRLAASYEQYF. CDR3 DNA: TGTGCCAGCAGCTTAAGGTTGGCGGCCTCCTACGAGCAGTACTTC.

The rearrangement joins TRBV5-1 to TRBJ2-7, with D perhaps matching TRBD1 or TRBD2 (6 bases each). The germline V and J ends were trimmed by 7 bases and 0 bases, with 14 bases remaining between them. The length of the CDR3 is 14 residues. Germline loops: CDR1 SGHRS, CDR2 YFSETQ. The CDR3 is CASARGEYSYEQYF. Written as DNA, the CDR3 is TGCGCCAGCGCAAGGGGGGAATACTCCTACGAGCAGTACTTC.

The genes are TRBV2 and TRBJ2-5, with D perhaps TRBD1 or TRBD2 (6 bases each). The CDR3 covers 14 residues. Trimming pared 6 bases from V and 9 bases from J, leaving 20 bases between. CDR1 SNHLY and CDR2 FYNNEI come from the germline V gene. The chain's CDR3 is CASSFGGPGEAQYF. CDR3 in DNA: TGTGCCAGCAGCTTCGGGGGCCCCGGGGAGGCCCAGTACTTC.

The chain has TRBV4-2 and TRBJ2-7; 11 bases are a match to TRBD2. The CDR3 covers 15 residues. The J segment lost 0 bases and the V segment lost 4 bases, leaving 2 bases of the junction unmatched. The germline CDR1 and CDR2 sequences are LGHNA and YNFKEQ. CDR3 protein: CASSRGTSGSYEQYF. The CDR3 bases are TGTGCCAGCAGCCGGGGGACTAGCGGCTCCTACGAGCAGTACTTC.

Turning to this clone: At one end, the junction sequence differs from germline, possibly due to a read error. The rearrangement links TRBV28 to TRBJ2-6; D gene ambiguous. The germline gives CDR1 MDHEN, CDR2 SYDVKM. The CDR3 has 18 residues. The CDR3 DNA reads TGTGCCAGCACTCATAGAGGCGATTTCAACTCTGGGGTCAACGTCCTGACTTTC. Amino acid sequence: CASTHRGDFNSGVNVLTF.